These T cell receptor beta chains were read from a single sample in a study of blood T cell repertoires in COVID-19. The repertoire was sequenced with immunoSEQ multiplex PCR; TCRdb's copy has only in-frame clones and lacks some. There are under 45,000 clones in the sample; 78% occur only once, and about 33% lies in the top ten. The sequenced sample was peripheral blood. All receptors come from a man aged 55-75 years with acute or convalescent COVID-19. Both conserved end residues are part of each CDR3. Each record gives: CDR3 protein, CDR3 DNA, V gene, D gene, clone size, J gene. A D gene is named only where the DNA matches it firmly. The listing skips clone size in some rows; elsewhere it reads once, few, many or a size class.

CDR3aa: CASSVSPSSYEQYF
CDR3nt: TGTGCCAGTAGTGTTTCGCCGAGCTCCTACGAGCAGTACTTC
v_gene: TRBV19
d_gene: NA
abundance: few
j_gene: TRBJ2-7

CDR3aa: CASSAGTAYEQYF
CDR3nt: TGTGCCAGCAGCGCCGGGACAGCCTACGAGCAGTACTTC
v_gene: TRBV9
d_gene: TRBD1
abundance: NA
j_gene: TRBJ2-7

CDR3aa: CASGETSGRADTQYF
CDR3nt: TGTGCCAGCGGCGAGACTAGCGGGAGGGCCGATACGCAGTATTTT
v_gene: TRBV7-2
d_gene: TRBD2
abundance: NA
j_gene: TRBJ2-3

CDR3aa: CAWSVRRREYGYTF
CDR3nt: TGTGCCTGGAGTGTTCGTCGGCGGGAGTATGGCTACACCTTC
v_gene: TRBV30
d_gene: NA
abundance: NA
j_gene: TRBJ1-2

CDR3aa: CASRIVDAGKETQYF
CDR3nt: TGTGCCAGCAGGATAGTGGATGCGGGAAAGGAAACGCAGTATTTT
v_gene: TRBV7-9
d_gene: NA
abundance: NA
j_gene: TRBJ2-3

CDR3aa: CASSLVPGQGNYEQYF
CDR3nt: TGCGCCAGCAGCCTAGTCCCGGGACAGGGGAACTACGAGCAGTACTTC
v_gene: TRBV4-1
d_gene: TRBD1
abundance: NA
j_gene: TRBJ2-7

CDR3aa: CAIRGQGSTDTQYF
CDR3nt: TGTGCCATCAGGGGACAGGGGAGCACAGATACGCAGTATTTT
v_gene: TRBV10-3
d_gene: TRBD1
abundance: NA
j_gene: TRBJ2-3

CDR3aa: CASSTGGGYEQYF
CDR3nt: TGTGCCAGCAGTACAGGCGGAGGGTACGAGCAGTACTTC
v_gene: TRBV27
d_gene: NA
abundance: NA
j_gene: TRBJ2-7

CDR3aa: CASSIRGLDEKLFF
CDR3nt: TGTGCCAGCAGTATCAGGGGCCTTGATGAAAAACTGTTTTTT
v_gene: TRBV5-6
d_gene: NA
abundance: NA
j_gene: TRBJ1-4

CDR3aa: CASSQDWGQTDTQYF
CDR3nt: TGCGCCAGCAGCCAAGATTGGGGGCAGACGGATACGCAGTATTTT
v_gene: TRBV4-3
d_gene: NA
abundance: NA
j_gene: TRBJ2-3

CDR3aa: CASSLQDLRDEQYF
CDR3nt: TGTGCCAGCAGTTTACAGGACCTCAGGGACGAGCAGTACTTC
v_gene: TRBV6-5
d_gene: NA
abundance: few
j_gene: TRBJ2-7

CDR3aa: CASSTLAGVGEQYF
CDR3nt: TGTGCCAGCAGCACCCTAGCGGGAGTAGGCGAGCAGTACTTC
v_gene: TRBV11-3
d_gene: TRBD2
abundance: few
j_gene: TRBJ2-7

CDR3aa: CASSPSPGSAQPQHF
CDR3nt: TGCGCCAGCAGCCCCTCTCCAGGGTCGGCGCAGCCCCAGCATTTT
v_gene: TRBV5-1
d_gene: NA
abundance: NA
j_gene: TRBJ1-5

CDR3aa: CASSKVVSYEQYF
CDR3nt: TGTGCCAGCAGCAAAGTCGTCTCCTACGAGCAGTACTTC
v_gene: TRBV21-1
d_gene: NA
abundance: NA
j_gene: TRBJ2-7

CDR3aa: CASSFGTGEGSQETQYF
CDR3nt: TGTGCCAGCAGCTTTGGGACAGGCGAAGGGTCCCAAGAGACCCAGTACTTC
v_gene: TRBV7-9
d_gene: TRBD1
abundance: NA
j_gene: TRBJ2-5

CDR3aa: CASSATSGRVRETQYF
CDR3nt: TGTGCCAGCAGCGCGACTAGCGGGAGGGTAAGAGAGACCCAGTACTTC
v_gene: TRBV7-9
d_gene: TRBD2
abundance: NA
j_gene: TRBJ2-5

CDR3aa: CASSLTGGTYEQYF
CDR3nt: TGTGCCAGCAGCTTAACGGGAGGGACCTACGAGCAGTACTTC
v_gene: TRBV7-8
d_gene: TRBD2
abundance: few
j_gene: TRBJ2-7

CDR3aa: CATKTGLLPHNEQFF
CDR3nt: TGTGCCACGAAAACGGGACTCCTCCCCCACAATGAGCAGTTCTTC
v_gene: TRBV6-5
d_gene: NA
abundance: NA
j_gene: TRBJ2-1

CDR3aa: CASSLRRVADTQYF
CDR3nt: TGTGCCAGCAGTCTCAGACGGGTTGCAGATACGCAGTATTTT
v_gene: TRBV5-6
d_gene: NA
abundance: NA
j_gene: TRBJ2-3

CDR3aa: CASSYSRQESSYNEQFF
CDR3nt: TGTGCCAGCAGTTATTCGCGACAGGAGAGCTCCTACAATGAGCAGTTCTTC
v_gene: TRBV6-2/TRBV6-3
d_gene: NA
abundance: NA
j_gene: TRBJ2-1

CDR3aa: CASSEDGLQGLFF
CDR3nt: TGTGCCAGCAGCGAGGACGGCCTTCAGGGGCTGTTTTTT
v_gene: TRBV9
d_gene: NA
abundance: few
j_gene: TRBJ2-2

CDR3aa: CASSLYTGELFF
CDR3nt: TGTGCCAGCAGCCTTTACACCGGGGAGCTGTTTTTT
v_gene: TRBV11-3
d_gene: NA
abundance: NA
j_gene: TRBJ2-2

CDR3aa: CASSGTGGLQETQYF
CDR3nt: TGTGCCAGCAGCGGGACGGGAGGCCTTCAAGAGACCCAGTACTTC
v_gene: TRBV9
d_gene: TRBD2
abundance: once
j_gene: TRBJ2-5

CDR3aa: CASSQGPDTQYF
CDR3nt: TGTGCCAGCAGCCAAGGGCCAGATACGCAGTATTTT
v_gene: TRBV3-1/TRBV3-2
d_gene: NA
abundance: once
j_gene: TRBJ2-3

CDR3aa: CASSQVGLAGGDSGELFF
CDR3nt: TGCGCCAGCAGCCAAGTGGGGTTGGCGGGAGGGGATTCCGGGGAGCTGTTTTTT
v_gene: TRBV4-3
d_gene: TRBD2
abundance: NA
j_gene: TRBJ2-2

CDR3aa: CASSQALAEIYEQYF
CDR3nt: TGTGCCAGCAGCCAAGCTCTAGCGGAGATCTACGAGCAGTACTTC
v_gene: TRBV3-1/TRBV3-2
d_gene: TRBD2
abundance: NA
j_gene: TRBJ2-7

CDR3aa: CATSRDWAGVNEKLFF
CDR3nt: TGTGCCACCAGCAGAGATTGGGCAGGGGTTAATGAAAAACTGTTTTTT
v_gene: TRBV15
d_gene: NA
abundance: NA
j_gene: TRBJ1-4

CDR3aa: CASSQPRLAGGWEQYF
CDR3nt: TGTGCCAGCAGTCAACCCAGACTAGCGGGAGGTTGGGAGCAGTACTTC
v_gene: TRBV6-6
d_gene: TRBD2
abundance: NA
j_gene: TRBJ2-7

CDR3aa: CASSRQTGGSYEQYF
CDR3nt: TGCGCCAGCAGCCGCCAGACAGGGGGATCCTACGAGCAGTACTTC
v_gene: TRBV5-1
d_gene: TRBD1
abundance: NA
j_gene: TRBJ2-7

CDR3aa: CATSRGGGGNTIYF
CDR3nt: TGTGCCACCAGCAGAGGAGGAGGAGGAAACACCATATATTTT
v_gene: TRBV15
d_gene: NA
abundance: NA
j_gene: TRBJ1-3

CDR3aa: CASNGGGRAGTDTQYF
CDR3nt: TGCGCCAGCAACGGAGGAGGGCGGGCTGGCACAGATACGCAGTATTTT
v_gene: TRBV5-1
d_gene: NA
abundance: few
j_gene: TRBJ2-3

CDR3aa: CATSDLVSTDTQYF
CDR3nt: TGTGCCACCAGTGATCTCGTGAGCACAGATACGCAGTATTTT
v_gene: TRBV24-1
d_gene: NA
abundance: few
j_gene: TRBJ2-3

CDR3aa: CASSPGLAVDGELFF
CDR3nt: TGTGCCAGCAGTCCGGGACTAGCGGTTGACGGGGAGCTGTTTTTT
v_gene: TRBV5-4
d_gene: TRBD2
abundance: NA
j_gene: TRBJ2-2

CDR3aa: CASSKGGGKEETQYF
CDR3nt: TGTGCCAGCAGTAAGGGAGGGGGGAAGGAGGAGACCCAGTACTTC
v_gene: TRBV5-5
d_gene: NA
abundance: NA
j_gene: TRBJ2-5

CDR3aa: CASSEGGLSKNIQYF
CDR3nt: TGTGCCAGCAGTGAAGGGGGGCTGAGCAAAAACATTCAGTACTTC
v_gene: TRBV2
d_gene: NA
abundance: NA
j_gene: TRBJ2-4

CDR3aa: CASSDEGNANTEAFF
CDR3nt: TGCGCCAGCAGTGACGAGGGAAACGCGAACACTGAAGCTTTCTTT
v_gene: TRBV10-1
d_gene: NA
abundance: NA
j_gene: TRBJ1-1

CDR3aa: CASSSSGVYNEQFF
CDR3nt: TGTGCCAGCAGCTCATCGGGGGTTTACAATGAGCAGTTCTTC
v_gene: TRBV7-9
d_gene: NA
abundance: NA
j_gene: TRBJ2-1

CDR3aa: CAIRPLAGYNEQFF
CDR3nt: TGTGCCATCAGGCCACTAGCGGGCTACAATGAGCAGTTCTTC
v_gene: TRBV10-3
d_gene: TRBD2
abundance: NA
j_gene: TRBJ2-1

CDR3aa: CSASSGARNTIYF
CDR3nt: TGCAGTGCTAGTAGTGGGGCGCGAAACACCATATATTTT
v_gene: TRBV20-1
d_gene: NA
abundance: NA
j_gene: TRBJ1-3

CDR3aa: CASSKTGTSTGEQFF
CDR3nt: TGTGCCAGCAGTAAAACCGGGACTAGCACCGGTGAGCAGTTCTTC
v_gene: TRBV2
d_gene: TRBD2
abundance: NA
j_gene: TRBJ2-1

CDR3aa: CASSLSGSSGEQYF
CDR3nt: TGCGCCAGCAGCCTTAGCGGGAGTTCGGGCGAGCAGTACTTC
v_gene: TRBV4-1
d_gene: TRBD2
abundance: NA
j_gene: TRBJ2-7

CDR3aa: CASSLQGNNNSPLHF
CDR3nt: TGTGCCAGCAGTTTACAGGGGAACAATAATTCACCCCTCCACTTT
v_gene: TRBV6-5
d_gene: TRBD1
abundance: NA
j_gene: TRBJ1-6

CDR3aa: CASSSGQGAYNEQYF
CDR3nt: TGTGCCAGCAGTTCGGGACAGGGGGCTTACAACGAGCAGTACTTC
v_gene: TRBV2
d_gene: TRBD1
abundance: NA
j_gene: TRBJ2-7

CDR3aa: CASSEVEGLRSPLHF
CDR3nt: TGTGCCAGCAGTGAAGTGGAGGGGTTGAGGTCACCCCTCCACTTT
v_gene: TRBV2
d_gene: NA
abundance: NA
j_gene: TRBJ1-6

CDR3aa: CASSLRQKETQYF
CDR3nt: TGTGCCAGCAGCCTAAGACAGAAAGAGACCCAGTACTTC
v_gene: TRBV7-9
d_gene: NA
abundance: NA
j_gene: TRBJ2-5

CDR3aa: CASSESFLGGQGRYEQYF
CDR3nt: TGCGCCAGCAGCGAATCATTCCTGGGGGGACAGGGGAGATACGAGCAGTACTTC
v_gene: TRBV4-3
d_gene: TRBD1
abundance: NA
j_gene: TRBJ2-7